This T cell receptor (beta chain) was sequenced in a study of T cell repertoires in cytomegalovirus infection. Study details: Public signatures in TCR beta pointed to CMV infection and matching HLA type. Findings and limits, study-wide: Cumulative frequency (of public TCR beta family members) identified carriers of CMV plus the relevant HLA. HLA-C-restricted CMV clonotypes gave the most frequent clonotype in two of eight donors.

Trimming took 3 bases from V and 3 from J; bases not matched to a gene: 8. The CDR3 runs 16 residues. MiXCR, applied by TCRdb to the reads, yields one record per CDR3 protein. The profile shows 130,000 or so distinct CDR3 sequences, roughly 6% of them singletons. This clonotype has only a few counts. Its matching antigen is unknown. This sequence joins TRBV12-3 or TRBV12-4 and TRBJ2-1; TRBD2 matches 7 bases. The sequenced sample consisted of PBMCs. This TCR derives from a human donor in good health (CMV status not recorded). Some clones in this sample may be carry-over from other donors' samples. CDR3 sequence reads: CASSLRRDYLYNEQFF. CDR3 DNA sequence: TGTGCCAGCAGTTTGCGCAGGGACTATCTCTACAATGAGCAGTTCTTC.